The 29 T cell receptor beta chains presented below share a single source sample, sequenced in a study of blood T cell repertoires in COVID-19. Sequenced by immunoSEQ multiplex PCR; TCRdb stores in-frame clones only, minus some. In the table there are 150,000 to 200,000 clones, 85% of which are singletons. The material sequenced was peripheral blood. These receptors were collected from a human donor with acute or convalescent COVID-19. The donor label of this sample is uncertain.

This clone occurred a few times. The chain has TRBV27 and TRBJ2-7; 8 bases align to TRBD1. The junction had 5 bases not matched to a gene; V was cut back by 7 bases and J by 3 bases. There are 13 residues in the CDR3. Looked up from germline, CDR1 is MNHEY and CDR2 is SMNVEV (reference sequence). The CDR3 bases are TGTGCCAGCAAGGGACAGGACTTCTACGAGCAGTACTTC. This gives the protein CASKGQDFYEQYF.

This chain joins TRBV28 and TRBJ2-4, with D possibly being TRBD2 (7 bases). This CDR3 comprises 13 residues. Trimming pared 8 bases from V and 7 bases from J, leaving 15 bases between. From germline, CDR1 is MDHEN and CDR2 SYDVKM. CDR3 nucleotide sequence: TGTGCCAGCCGCGGGGGCCCCCCGAACATTCAGTACTTC. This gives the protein CASRGGPPNIQYF.

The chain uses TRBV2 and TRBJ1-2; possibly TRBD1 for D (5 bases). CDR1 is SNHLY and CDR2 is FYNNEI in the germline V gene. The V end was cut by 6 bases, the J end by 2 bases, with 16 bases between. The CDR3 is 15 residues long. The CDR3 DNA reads TGTGCCAGCAGCGCGGACCCGGGGGGAAACTATGGCTACACCTTC. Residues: CASSADPGGNYGYTF.

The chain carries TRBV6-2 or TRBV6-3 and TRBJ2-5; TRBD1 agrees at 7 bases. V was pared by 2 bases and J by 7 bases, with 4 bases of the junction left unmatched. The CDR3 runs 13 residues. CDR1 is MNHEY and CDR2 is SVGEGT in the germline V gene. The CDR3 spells CASSYDRVATQYF. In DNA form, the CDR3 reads TGTGCCAGCAGTTACGACAGGGTCGCGACCCAGTACTTC.

CDR3 bases: TGTGCCACCAGTGATCCCAGGGGGTCGAACACCGGGGAGCTGTTTTTT. It translates to CATSDPRGSNTGELFF. This chain uses TRBV24-1 with TRBJ2-2, with 7 bases aligning to TRBD1. This CDR3 is 16 amino acids long. From germline, CDR1 is KGHDR and CDR2 SFDVKD. The trim removed 3 bases at V and 0 bases at J, leaving 3 bases unmatched.

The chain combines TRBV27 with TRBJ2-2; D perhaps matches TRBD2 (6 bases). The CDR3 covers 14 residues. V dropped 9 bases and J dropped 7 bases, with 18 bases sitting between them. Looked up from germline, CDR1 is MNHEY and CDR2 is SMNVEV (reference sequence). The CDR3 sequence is CASRYPGGDGELFF. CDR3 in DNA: TGTGCCAGTCGTTACCCCGGGGGAGACGGGGAGCTGTTTTTT.

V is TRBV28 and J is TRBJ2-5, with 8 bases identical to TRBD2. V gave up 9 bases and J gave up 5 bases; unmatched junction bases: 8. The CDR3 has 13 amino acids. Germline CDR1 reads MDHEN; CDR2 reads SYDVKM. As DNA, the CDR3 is TGTGCCAGTACCGGGACTAGAAGGGAGACCCAGTACTTC. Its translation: CASTGTRRETQYF.

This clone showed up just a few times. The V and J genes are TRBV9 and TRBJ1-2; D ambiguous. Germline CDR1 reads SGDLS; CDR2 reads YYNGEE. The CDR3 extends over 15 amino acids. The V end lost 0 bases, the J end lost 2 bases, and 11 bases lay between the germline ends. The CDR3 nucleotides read TGTGCCAGCAGCGTAGGAGGGAGCGGGAACTATGGCTACACCTTC. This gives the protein CASSVGGSGNYGYTF.

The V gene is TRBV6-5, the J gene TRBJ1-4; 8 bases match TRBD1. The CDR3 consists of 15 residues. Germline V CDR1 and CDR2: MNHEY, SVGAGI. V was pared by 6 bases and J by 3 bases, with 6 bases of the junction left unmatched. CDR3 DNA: TGTGCCAGCAGACATTACAGGGGGTCTAATGAAAAACTGTTTTTT. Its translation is CASRHYRGSNEKLFF.

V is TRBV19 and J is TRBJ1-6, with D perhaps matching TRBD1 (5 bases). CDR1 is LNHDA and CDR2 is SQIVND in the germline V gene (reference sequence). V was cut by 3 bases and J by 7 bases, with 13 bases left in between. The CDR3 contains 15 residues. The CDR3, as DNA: TGTGCCAGTAGTATCGGTCAGGGTGGCAATTCACCCCTCCACTTT. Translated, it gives CASSIGQGGNSPLHF.

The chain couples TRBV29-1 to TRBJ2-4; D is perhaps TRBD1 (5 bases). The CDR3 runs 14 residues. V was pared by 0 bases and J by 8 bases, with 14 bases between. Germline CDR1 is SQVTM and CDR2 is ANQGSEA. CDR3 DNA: TGCAGCGTTGAAGATCGGGCAGGGAATGACATTCAGTACTTC. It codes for CSVEDRAGNDIQYF.

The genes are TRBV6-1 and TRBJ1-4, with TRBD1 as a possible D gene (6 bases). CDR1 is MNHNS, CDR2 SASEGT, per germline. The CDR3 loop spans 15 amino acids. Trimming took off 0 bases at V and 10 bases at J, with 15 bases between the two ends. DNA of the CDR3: TGTGCCAGCAGTGAAGCGCAGGATGCGGGGGCAAAACTGTTTTTT. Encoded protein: CASSEAQDAGAKLFF.

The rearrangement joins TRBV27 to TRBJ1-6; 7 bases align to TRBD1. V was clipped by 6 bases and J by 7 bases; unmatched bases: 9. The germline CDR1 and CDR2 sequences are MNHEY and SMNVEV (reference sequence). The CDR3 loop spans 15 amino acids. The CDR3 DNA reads TGTGCCAGCAGACCCCCGGGACAGATCAATTCACCCCTCCACTTT. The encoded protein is CASRPPGQINSPLHF.

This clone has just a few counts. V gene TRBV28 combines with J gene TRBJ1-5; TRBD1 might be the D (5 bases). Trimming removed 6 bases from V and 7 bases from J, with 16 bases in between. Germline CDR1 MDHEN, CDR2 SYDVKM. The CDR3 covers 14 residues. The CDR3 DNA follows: TGTGCCAGCAGCCCAGGGAGGGGAGAGCAGCCCCAGCATTTT. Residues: CASSPGRGEQPQHF.

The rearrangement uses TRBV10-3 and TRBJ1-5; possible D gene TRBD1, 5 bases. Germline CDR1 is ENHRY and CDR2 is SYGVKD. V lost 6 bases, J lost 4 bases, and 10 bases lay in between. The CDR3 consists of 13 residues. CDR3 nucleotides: TGTGCCATCAGGGGACTTATAAATCAGCCCCAGCATTTT. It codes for CAIRGLINQPQHF.

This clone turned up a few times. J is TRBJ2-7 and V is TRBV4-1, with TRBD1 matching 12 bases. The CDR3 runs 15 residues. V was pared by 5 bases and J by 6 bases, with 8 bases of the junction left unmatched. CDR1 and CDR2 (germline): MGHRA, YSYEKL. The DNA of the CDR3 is TGCGCCAGCAGCTCTCCGGGACAGGGGGCCTCCGAGCAGTACTTC. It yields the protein CASSSPGQGASEQYF.

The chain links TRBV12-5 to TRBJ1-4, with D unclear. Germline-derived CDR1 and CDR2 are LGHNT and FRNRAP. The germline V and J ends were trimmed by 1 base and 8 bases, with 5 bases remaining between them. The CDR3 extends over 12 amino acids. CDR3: CASGLGGEKLFF. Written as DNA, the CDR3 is TGTGCTAGTGGTTTGGGTGGCGAAAAACTGTTTTTT.

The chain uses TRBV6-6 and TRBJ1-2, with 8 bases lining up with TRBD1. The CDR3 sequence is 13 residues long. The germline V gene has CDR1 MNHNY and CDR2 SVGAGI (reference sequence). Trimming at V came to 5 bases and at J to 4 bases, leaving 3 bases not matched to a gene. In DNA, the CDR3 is TGTGCCAGCAGTCGGGACAGGATCTATGGCTACACCTTC. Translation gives CASSRDRIYGYTF.

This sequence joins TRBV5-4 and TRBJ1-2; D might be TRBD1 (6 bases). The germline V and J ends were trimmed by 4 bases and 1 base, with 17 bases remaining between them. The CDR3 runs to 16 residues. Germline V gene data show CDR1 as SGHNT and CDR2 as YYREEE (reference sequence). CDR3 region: CASSTGQKYNNYGYTF. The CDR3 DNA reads TGTGCCAGCAGCACCGGACAGAAATACAATAACTATGGCTACACCTTC.

The CDR3 nucleotides are TGTGCCAGCAGCCCGCCCGACAGGGGGGGTGAAGCTTTCTTT. Encoded protein: CASSPPDRGGEAFF. The chain is built from TRBV28 and TRBJ1-1, with TRBD1 matching 9 bases. This CDR3 has 14 amino acids. Germline V CDR1 and CDR2: MDHEN, SYDVKM. Trimming cost V 6 bases and J 7 bases; bases outside gene matches: 9.

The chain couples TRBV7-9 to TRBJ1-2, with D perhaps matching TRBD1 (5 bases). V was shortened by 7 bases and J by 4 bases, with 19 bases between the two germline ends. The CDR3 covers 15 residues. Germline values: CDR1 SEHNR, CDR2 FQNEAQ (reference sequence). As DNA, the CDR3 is TGTGCCAGCACCAATCTGGGGGGTACGGGCTATGGCTACACCTTC. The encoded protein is CASTNLGGTGYGYTF.

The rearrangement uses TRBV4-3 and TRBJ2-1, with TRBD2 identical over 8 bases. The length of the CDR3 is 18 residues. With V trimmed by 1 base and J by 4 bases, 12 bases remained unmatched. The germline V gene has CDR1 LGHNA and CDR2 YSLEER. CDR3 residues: CASSQVQTGGGKYNEQFF. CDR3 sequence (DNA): TGCGCCAGCAGCCAAGTACAGACCGGCGGGGGGAAATACAATGAGCAGTTCTTC.

CDR3 nucleotide sequence: TGTGCCAGCAGCCTCCCGGGACAGGGGAGGACTGAAGCTTTCTTT. It codes for CASSLPGQGRTEAFF. The chain has TRBV7-2 and TRBJ1-1; 10 bases fit TRBD1. Germline assignment: CDR1 SGHTA and CDR2 FQGNSA. The CDR3 spans 15 residues. J lost 5 bases, V lost 5 bases, and 8 bases had no gene match.

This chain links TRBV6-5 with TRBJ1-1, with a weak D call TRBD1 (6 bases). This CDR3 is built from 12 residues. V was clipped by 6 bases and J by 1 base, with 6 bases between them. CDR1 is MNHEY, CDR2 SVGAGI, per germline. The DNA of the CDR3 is TGTGCCAGCAGACAGGGGAACACTGAAGCTTTCTTT. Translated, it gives CASRQGNTEAFF.

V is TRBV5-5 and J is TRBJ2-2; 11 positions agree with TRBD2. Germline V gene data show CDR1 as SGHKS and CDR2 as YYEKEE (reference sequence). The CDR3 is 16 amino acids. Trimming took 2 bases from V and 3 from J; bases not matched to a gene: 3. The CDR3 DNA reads TGTGCCAGCAGCTTAGTAGCGGGGGGGCACACCGGGGAGCTGTTTTTT. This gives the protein CASSLVAGGHTGELFF. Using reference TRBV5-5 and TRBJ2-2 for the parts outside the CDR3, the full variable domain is DAGVTQSPTHLIKTRGQQVTLRCSPISGHKSVSWYQQVLGQGPQFIFQYYEKEERGRGNFPDRFSARQFPNYSSELNVNALLLGDSALYLCASSLVAGGHTGELFFGEGSRLTVL.

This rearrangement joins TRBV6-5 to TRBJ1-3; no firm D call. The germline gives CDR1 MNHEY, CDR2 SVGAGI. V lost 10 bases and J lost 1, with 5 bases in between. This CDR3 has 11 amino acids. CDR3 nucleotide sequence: TGTGCCACCGTTTCTGGAAACACCATATATTTT. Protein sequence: CATVSGNTIYF.

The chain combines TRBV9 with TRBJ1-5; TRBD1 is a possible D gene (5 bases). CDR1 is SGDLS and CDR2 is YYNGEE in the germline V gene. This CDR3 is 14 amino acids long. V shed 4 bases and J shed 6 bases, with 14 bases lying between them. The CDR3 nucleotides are TGTGCCAGCAGCTGGCAGGGAGCGGGTCAGCCCCAGCATTTT. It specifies CASSWQGAGQPQHF.

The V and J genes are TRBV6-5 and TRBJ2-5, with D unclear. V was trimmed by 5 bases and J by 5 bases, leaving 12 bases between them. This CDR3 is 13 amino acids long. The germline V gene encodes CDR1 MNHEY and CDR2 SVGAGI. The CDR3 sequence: CASSRTLAETQYF. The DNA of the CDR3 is TGTGCCAGCAGTCGAACCTTGGCCGAGACCCAGTACTTC.

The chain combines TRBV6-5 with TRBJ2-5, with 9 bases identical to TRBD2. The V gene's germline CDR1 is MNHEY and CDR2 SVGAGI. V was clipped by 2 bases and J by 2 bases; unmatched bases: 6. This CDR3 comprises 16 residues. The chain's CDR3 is CASSYQAGGVQETQYF. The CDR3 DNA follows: TGTGCCAGCAGTTACCAGGCGGGGGGGGTTCAAGAGACCCAGTACTTC.